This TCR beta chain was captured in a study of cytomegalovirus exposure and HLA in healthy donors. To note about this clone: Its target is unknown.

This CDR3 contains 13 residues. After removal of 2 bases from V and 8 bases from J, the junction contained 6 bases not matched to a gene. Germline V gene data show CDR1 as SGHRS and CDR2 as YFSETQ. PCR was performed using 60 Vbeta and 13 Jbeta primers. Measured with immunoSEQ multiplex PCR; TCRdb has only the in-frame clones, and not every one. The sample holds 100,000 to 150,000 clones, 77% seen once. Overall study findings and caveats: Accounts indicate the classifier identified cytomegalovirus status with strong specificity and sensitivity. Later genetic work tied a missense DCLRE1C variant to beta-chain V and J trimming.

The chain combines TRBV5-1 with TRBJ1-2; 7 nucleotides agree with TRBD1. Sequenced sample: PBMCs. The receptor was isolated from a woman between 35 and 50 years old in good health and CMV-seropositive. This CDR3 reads CASSFDHRGGYTF. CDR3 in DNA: TGCGCCAGCAGCTTCGACCACAGGGGCGGCTACACCTTC.